This TCR beta chain was captured in a study of regulatory T cells in long-lasting Graves disease. Study at large: To qualify as persistent, Graves' disease required over 5 years of antithyroid drugs with positive TSH receptor antibodies.

Investigators prepared the TCR beta libraries by applying iRepertoire HTBI primers and Arm-PCR of CDR3 regions. TCRdb reprocessed the multiplex PCR reads with MiXCR, giving one entry per CDR3 protein. Altogether around 400,000 distinct CDR3 sequences are present, roughly 23% being singletons, with the ten largest covering roughly an eighth. Documented time point: persistent/refractory GD, antithyroid drugs over 5 years with positive TRAb. From PBMCs, RNA was extracted and then used to make the TCR library. Between the trimmed V and J ends, which lost 10 bases and 5 bases, there was a span of 20 bases. This CDR3 region has 14 residues. CDR1 and CDR2 from the germline V gene are WNHNN and SYGVQD (reference sequence). The table lists this clonotype with many counts.

This sequence joins TRBV10-1 and TRBJ1-1, with D perhaps matching TRBD1 (6 bases). The sample here was peripheral blood mononuclear cells (PBMCs), taken when the disease was refractory, from a patient treated with antithyroid drugs. This clonotype was sampled from a female donor with Graves disease. The CDR3 reads CATSRGGQGTEAFF. The CDR3 coding sequence is TGCGCCACCTCCCGAGGGGGGCAGGGGACTGAAGCTTTCTTT.